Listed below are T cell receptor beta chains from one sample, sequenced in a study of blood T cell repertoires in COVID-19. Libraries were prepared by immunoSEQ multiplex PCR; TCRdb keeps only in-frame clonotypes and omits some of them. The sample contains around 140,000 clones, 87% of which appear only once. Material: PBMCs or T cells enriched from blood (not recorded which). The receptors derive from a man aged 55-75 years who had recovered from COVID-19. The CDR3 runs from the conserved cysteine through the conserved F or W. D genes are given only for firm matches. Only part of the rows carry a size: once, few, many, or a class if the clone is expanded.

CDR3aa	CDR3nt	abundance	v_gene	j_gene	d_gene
CASSLNSPLHF	TGTGCCAGCAGCCTTAATTCACCCCTCCACTTT	.	TRBV5-5	TRBJ1-6	.
CASSYSEESYEQYF	TGTGCCAGCAGTTACTCCGAGGAGTCCTACGAGCAGTACTTC	.	TRBV6-5	TRBJ2-7	.
CASSTQGGGMDTQYF	TGTGCCAGCAGTACCCAGGGGGGAGGAATGGATACGCAGTATTTT	.	TRBV6-5	TRBJ2-3	.
CASSYLSSGSAYEQYF	TGTGCCAGCAGTTACTTGAGCAGCGGGTCCGCTTACGAGCAGTACTTC	.	TRBV6-5	TRBJ2-7	.
CAARGGSTGANVLTF	TGTGCCGCTCGGGGGGGCAGTACAGGGGCCAACGTCCTGACTTTC	once	TRBV30	TRBJ2-6	TRBD2
CASSTSPAGGYEQYF	TGTGCCAGCAGTACCTCCCCGGCGGGAGGTTACGAGCAGTACTTC	.	TRBV27	TRBJ2-7	TRBD2
CASSLSIKLVYTGELFF	TGTGCCAGCAGTTTATCGATTAAGCTTGTTTACACCGGGGAGCTGTTTTTT	.	TRBV27	TRBJ2-2	.
CASSLGRGANYGYTF	TGTGCCAGCAGTTTAGGGAGGGGGGCTAACTATGGCTACACCTTC	.	TRBV27	TRBJ1-2	.
CASSWNRDNEQFF	TGTGCCAGCAGCTGGAACAGAGACAATGAGCAGTTCTTC	few	TRBV7-3	TRBJ2-1	.
CASRLYGNQPQHF	TGTGCCAGTCGACTTTATGGCAATCAGCCCCAGCATTTT	.	TRBV28	TRBJ1-5	.
CASSPGGGSTGELFF	TGTGCCAGCAGCCCCGGCGGGGGCAGTACCGGGGAGCTGTTTTTT	.	TRBV9	TRBJ2-2	.